This T cell receptor beta chain was identified during a study of blood T cell repertoires in COVID-19. On the study more broadly: COVID-19 samples collected from the United States, Italy and Spain covered acute and convalescent phases. In each case, the material was cDNA or gDNA derived from T cells, B-cell-depleted T cells, or PBMCs.

Repertoires were generated with immunoSEQ multiplex PCR, while TCRdb's copy carries only in-frame clones and drops some. Found here are some 190,000 clones, less than 85% of them singletons; the top ten hold 7.8%. Trimming left V 8 bases short and J 4 bases short, with 12 bases between. The germline V gene has CDR1 ENHRY and CDR2 SYGVKD. The CDR3 consists of 13 residues. Enrollment of patients from Seattle took place during active infection, with longitudinal follow-up. Sequencing was done on a sample of peripheral blood. This TCR derives from a woman aged 80 or over with COVID-19, enrolled during active disease. V and J are TRBV10-3 and TRBJ2-1; D might be TRBD2 (5 bases). The CDR3 DNA is TGTGCCATCGGCGGGCTGGGTTACAATGAGCAGTTCTTC. Amino acids: CAIGGLGYNEQFF.